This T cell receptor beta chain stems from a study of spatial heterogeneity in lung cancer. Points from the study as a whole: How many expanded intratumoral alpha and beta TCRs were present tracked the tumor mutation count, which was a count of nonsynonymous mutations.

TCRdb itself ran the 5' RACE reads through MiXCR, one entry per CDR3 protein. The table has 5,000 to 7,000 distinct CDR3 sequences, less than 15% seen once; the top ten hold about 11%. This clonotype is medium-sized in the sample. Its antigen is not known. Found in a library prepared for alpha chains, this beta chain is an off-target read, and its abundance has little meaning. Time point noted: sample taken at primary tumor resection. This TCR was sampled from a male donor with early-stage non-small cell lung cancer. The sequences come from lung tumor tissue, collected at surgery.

The CDR3 protein is CASSEPGLAPGDHLTASYEQYF. The CDR3 DNA reads TGTGCCAGCAGTGAACCGGGACTAGCCCCTGGAGACCACTTAACGGCCTCCTACGAGCAGTACTTC. The chain carries TRBV6-1 and TRBJ2-7, with 9 bases matching TRBD2. Germline assignment: CDR1 MNHNS and CDR2 SASEGT. The CDR3 runs to 22 residues. Trimming took 2 bases from V and 0 from J; bases not matched to a gene: 23.